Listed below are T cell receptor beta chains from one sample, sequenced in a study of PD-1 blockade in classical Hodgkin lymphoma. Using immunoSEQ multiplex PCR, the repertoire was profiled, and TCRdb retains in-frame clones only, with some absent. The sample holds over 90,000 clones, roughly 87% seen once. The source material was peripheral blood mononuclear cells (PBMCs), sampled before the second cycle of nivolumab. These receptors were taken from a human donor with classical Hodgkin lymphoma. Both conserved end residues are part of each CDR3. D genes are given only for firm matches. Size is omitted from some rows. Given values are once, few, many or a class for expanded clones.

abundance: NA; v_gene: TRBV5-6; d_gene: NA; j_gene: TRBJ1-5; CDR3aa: CASSLYGAGGNQPQHF
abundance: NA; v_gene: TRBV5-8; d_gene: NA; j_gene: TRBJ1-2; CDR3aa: CASSERGFGYGYTF
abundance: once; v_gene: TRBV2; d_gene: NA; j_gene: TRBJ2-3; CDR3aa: CASSALRADTQYF
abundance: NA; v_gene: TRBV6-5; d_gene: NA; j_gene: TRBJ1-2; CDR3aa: CASSDRNFNGYTF
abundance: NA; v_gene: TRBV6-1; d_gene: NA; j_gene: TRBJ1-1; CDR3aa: CASSSGGNTEAFF
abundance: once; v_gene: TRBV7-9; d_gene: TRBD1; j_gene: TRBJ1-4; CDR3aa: CASSRDSRVEKLFF
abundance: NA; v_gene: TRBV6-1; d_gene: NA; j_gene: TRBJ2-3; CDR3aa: CASTQGPNTQYF
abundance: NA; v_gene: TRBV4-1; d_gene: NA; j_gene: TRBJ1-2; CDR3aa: CASSQVAANYGYTF
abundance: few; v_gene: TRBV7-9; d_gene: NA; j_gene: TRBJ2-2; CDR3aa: CAPGPRNTGELFF
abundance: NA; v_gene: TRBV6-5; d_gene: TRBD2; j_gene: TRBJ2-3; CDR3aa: CASSTSGGQYF
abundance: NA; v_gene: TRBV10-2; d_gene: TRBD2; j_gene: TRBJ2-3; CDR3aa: CASSELAEYTDTQYF
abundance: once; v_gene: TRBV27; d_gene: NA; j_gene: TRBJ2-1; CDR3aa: CASSLSVRNEQFF
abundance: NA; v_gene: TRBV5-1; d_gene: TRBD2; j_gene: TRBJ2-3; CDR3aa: CASSSGLAGGPVTDTQYF
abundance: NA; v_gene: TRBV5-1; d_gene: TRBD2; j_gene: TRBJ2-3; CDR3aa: CASRVSSGIGADTQYF
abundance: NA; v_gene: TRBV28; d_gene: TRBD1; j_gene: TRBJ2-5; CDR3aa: CASQQPRDRAETQYF
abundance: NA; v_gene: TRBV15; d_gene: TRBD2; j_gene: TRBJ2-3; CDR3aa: CATSRDRAGVVDTQYF
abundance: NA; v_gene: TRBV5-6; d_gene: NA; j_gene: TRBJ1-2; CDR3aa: CASSPSGSRYYGYTF
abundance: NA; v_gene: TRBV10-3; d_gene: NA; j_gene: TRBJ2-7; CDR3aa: CAIRGEDSYEQYF
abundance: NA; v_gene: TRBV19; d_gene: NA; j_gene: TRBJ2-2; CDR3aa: CAGRRGVSTGELFF
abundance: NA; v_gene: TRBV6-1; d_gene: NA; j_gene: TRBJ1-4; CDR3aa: CASVQGGEKLFF
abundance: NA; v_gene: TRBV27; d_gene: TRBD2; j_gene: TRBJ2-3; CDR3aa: CASSEETSLDTQYF
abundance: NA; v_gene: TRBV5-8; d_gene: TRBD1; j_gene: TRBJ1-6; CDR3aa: CASSLGTGVLNSLLHF
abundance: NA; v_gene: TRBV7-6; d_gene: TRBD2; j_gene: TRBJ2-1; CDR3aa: CASSLGGLAGGKDEQFF
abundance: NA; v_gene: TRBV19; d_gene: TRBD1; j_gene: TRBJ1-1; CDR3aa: CASSRTGLNTEAFF
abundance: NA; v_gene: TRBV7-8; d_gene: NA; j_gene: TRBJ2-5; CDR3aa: CASNHQGSQETQYF
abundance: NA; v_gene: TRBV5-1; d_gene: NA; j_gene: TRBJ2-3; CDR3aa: CASSFGTLEDTQYF
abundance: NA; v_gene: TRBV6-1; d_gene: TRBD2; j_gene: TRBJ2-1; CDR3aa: CATSLGTSGTEQFF
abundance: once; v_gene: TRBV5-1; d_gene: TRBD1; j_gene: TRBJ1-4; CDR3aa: CASSPGTVNEKLFF
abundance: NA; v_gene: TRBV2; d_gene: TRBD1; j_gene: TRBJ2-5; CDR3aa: CASSVDRGGSETQYF
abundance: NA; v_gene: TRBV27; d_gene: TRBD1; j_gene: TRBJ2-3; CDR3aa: CASSRQGPIPDTQYF
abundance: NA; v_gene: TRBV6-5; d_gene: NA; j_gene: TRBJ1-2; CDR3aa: CASSSTPTSYGYTF
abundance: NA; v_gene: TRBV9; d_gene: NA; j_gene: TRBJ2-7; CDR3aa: CASSDGRVVSEQYF
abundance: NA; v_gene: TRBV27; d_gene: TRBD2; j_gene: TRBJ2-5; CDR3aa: CASAVAGIQETQYF
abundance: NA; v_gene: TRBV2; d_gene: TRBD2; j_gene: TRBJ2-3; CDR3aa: CASKGLAADTQYF
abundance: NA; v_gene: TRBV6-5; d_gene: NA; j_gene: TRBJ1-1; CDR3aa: CASKGGTEAFF
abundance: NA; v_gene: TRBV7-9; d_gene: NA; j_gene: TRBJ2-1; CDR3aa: CASSQSVSSYNEQFF
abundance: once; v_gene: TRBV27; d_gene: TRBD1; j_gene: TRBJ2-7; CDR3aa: CASSPVAGGTYEQYF
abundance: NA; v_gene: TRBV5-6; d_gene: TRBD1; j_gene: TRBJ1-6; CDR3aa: CASRVTGFNSPLHF
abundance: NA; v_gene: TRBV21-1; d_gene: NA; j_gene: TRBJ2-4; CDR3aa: CASTTVIIAKNIQYF
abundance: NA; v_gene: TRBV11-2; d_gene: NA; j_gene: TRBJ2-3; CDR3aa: CASSSMGGITSADTQYF
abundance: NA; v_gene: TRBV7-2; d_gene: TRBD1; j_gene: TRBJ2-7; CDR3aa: CASSYDRGSSYEQYF
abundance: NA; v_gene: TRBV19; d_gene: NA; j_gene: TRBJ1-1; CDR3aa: CASSITANTEAFF
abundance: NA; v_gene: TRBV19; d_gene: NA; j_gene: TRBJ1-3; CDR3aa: CASSIDPPQGRSGNTIYF
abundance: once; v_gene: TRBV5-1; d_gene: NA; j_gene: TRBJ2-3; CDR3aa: CASSLVSPTDTQYF
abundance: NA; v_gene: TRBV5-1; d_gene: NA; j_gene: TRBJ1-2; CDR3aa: CASRGVYGYTF
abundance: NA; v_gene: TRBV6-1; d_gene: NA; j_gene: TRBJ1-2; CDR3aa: CASSERGGTLAYGYTF
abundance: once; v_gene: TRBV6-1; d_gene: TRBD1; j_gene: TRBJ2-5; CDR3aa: CASSEDRGGETQYF
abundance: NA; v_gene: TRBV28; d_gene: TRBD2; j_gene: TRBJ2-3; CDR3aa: CASSFPGQSMTSGNTDTQYF
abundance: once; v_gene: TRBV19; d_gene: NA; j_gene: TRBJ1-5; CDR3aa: CASGRRGVEGNQPQHF